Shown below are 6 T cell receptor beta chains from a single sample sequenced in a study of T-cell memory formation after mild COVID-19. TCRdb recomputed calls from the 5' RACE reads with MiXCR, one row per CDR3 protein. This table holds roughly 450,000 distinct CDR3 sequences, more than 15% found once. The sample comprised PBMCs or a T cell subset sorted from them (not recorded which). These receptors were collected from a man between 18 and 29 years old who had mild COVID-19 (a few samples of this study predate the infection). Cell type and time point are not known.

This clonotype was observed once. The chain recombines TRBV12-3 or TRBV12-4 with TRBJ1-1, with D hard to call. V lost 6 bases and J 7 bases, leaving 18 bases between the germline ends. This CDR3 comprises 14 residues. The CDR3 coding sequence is TGTGCCAGCAGCCCCACGCCTTCTTACAGTGAAGCTTTCTTT. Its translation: CASSPTPSYSEAFF.

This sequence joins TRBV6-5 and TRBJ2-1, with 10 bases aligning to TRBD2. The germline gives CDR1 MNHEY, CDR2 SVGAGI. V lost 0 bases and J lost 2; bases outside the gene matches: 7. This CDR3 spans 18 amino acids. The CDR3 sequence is CASSYSGSGGHPYNEQFF. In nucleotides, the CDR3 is TGTGCCAGCAGTTACTCTGGTAGCGGGGGGCATCCCTACAATGAGCAGTTCTTC.

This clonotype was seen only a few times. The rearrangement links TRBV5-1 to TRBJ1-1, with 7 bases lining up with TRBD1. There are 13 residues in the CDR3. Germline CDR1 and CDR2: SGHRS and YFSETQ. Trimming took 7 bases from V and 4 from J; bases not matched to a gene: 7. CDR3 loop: CASCQGGATEAFF. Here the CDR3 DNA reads TGCGCCAGCTGTCAAGGGGGCGCCACTGAAGCTTTCTTT.

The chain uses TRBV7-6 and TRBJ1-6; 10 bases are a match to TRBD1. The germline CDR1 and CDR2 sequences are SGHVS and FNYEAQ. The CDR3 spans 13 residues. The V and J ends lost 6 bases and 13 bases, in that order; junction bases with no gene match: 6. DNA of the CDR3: TGTGCCAGCAGACGTATGGACAGGGGGCCCCTCCACTTT. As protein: CASRRMDRGPLHF.

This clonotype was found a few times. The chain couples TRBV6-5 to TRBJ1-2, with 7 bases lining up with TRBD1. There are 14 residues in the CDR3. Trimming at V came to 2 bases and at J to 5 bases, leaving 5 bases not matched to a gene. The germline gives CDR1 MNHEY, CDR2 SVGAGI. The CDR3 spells CASSYAGTEYGYTF. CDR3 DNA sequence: TGTGCCAGCAGTTACGCCGGGACAGAGTATGGCTACACCTTC.

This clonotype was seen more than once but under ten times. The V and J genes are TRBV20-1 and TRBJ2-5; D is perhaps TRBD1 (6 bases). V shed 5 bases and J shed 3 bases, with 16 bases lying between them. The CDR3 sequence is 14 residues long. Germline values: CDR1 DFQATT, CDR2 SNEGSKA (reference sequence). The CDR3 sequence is CSAGGRGGKETQYF. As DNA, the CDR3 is TGCAGTGCTGGGGGACGAGGGGGTAAAGAGACCCAGTACTTC.